The clone carrying this TCR beta chain was counted between two and nine times. Its antigen is not known. Both 60 Vbeta primers and 13 Jbeta primers went into the PCR. Using immunoSEQ multiplex PCR, the repertoire was profiled, and TCRdb retains in-frame clones only, with some absent. Of 170,000 or so clones in the sample, more than 65% were seen once. Germline CDR1 and CDR2: SGHNT and YYREEE (reference sequence). Trimming pared 1 base from V and 2 bases from J, leaving 12 bases between. The CDR3 loop spans 15 amino acids. This entry belongs to a study of cytomegalovirus exposure and HLA in healthy donors. Overall study context: The Caucasian-associated ancestry cluster contained 75% to 85% of the 398 genotyped donors.

Study-wide points: It was reported in a later analysis that an Asian-associated ancestry cluster showed fewer N-insertions than the 666-donor mean.

Although they were nominally healthy when sampled, donors likely had unrecorded immune exposures. Sequencing was carried out using PBMCs. The sequence was collected from a woman under 40 in good health and CMV-seronegative. The chain employs TRBV5-4 and TRBJ1-1, with D uncertain. CDR3 sequence reads: CASSLSGNLNTEAFF. In DNA, the CDR3 is TGTGCCAGCAGCTTGTCAGGAAACCTAAACACTGAAGCTTTCTTT. The full variable domain, its missing parts supplied by reference TRBV5-4 and TRBJ1-1, is ETGVTQSPTHLIKTRGQQVTLRCSSQSGHNTVSWYQQALGQGPQFIFQYYREEENGRGNFPPRFSGLQFPNYSSELNVNALELDDSALYLCASSLSGNLNTEAFFGQGTRLTVV.